The present T cell receptor (beta chain) was sequenced within a study of shared clonotypes between healthy human individuals. Trimming removed 4 bases from V and 5 bases from J; junction bases left unmatched: 4. Germline CDR1 is SGHNT and CDR2 is YYREEE (reference sequence). The CDR3 contains 13 residues. About this clone itself: What it binds is not known.

Produced via immunoSEQ multiplex PCR; TCRdb's table is partial and in-frame only. Of hundreds of thousands of clones in the sample, about 96% were seen once. Findings and limits, study-wide: For naive CD4 cells, roughly 4.8% of clonotypes were shared across several donors. Despite large depth, rarefaction showed incomplete sorted-subset sequencing.

This receptor was identified in a woman between 25 and 40 years old in good health. Specimen: naive CD4+ T cells sorted from blood. Subset described: CD45RA+ positively selected. The gene calls are TRBV5-4 and TRBJ2-5; 8 bases fit TRBD1. The CDR3 sequence is CASSQRQGETQYF. Written as DNA, the CDR3 is TGTGCCAGCAGCCAACGACAGGGGGAGACCCAGTACTTC.